A selection of T cell receptor beta chains follows, all from one sample in a study of blood T cell repertoires in COVID-19. TCRdb's table, derived via immunoSEQ multiplex PCR, lists solely in-frame clones and lacks some. The repertoire holds under 85,000 clones, with approximately 85% as singletons. The source material was peripheral blood. The receptors stem from a man older than 75 with acute or convalescent COVID-19. Each CDR3 is given with its conserved first and last residue. Each record gives: CDR3 length, clone size, D gene, J gene, V gene, CDR3 protein, CDR3 DNA. The D gene is left open where the match is weak. The size of a clone is reported for some rows only, either as once, few or many, or as a class for expanded clones.

length: 13; size: -; D: -; J: TRBJ1-5; V: TRBV9; CDR3: CASSASTDQPQHF; DNA: TGTGCCAGCAGCGCGAGCACGGATCAGCCCCAGCATTTT
length: 12; size: -; D: -; J: TRBJ1-4; V: TRBV12-3/TRBV12-4; CDR3: CASLDRGEKLFF; DNA: TGTGCCAGCCTTGATAGGGGGGAAAAACTGTTTTTT
length: 17; size: -; D: -; J: TRBJ2-3; V: TRBV4-1; CDR3: CASSQDFGQGLGDTQYF; DNA: TGCGCCAGCAGCCAAGATTTCGGGCAGGGATTAGGAGATACGCAGTATTTT
length: 17; size: -; D: TRBD1; J: TRBJ1-5; V: TRBV6-2/TRBV6-3; CDR3: CASSSRSDRFSNQPQHF; DNA: TGTGCCAGCAGTTCTCGGTCGGACAGGTTTAGCAATCAGCCCCAGCATTTT
length: 16; size: -; D: -; J: TRBJ2-2; V: TRBV7-2; CDR3: CASSLVGGGAAGELFF; DNA: TGTGCCAGCAGCTTAGTCGGAGGGGGGGCCGCCGGGGAGCTGTTTTTT
length: 16; size: -; D: TRBD1; J: TRBJ2-1; V: TRBV9; CDR3: CASSVGGTGVYNEQFF; DNA: TGTGCCAGCAGCGTAGGTGGGACAGGGGTCTACAATGAGCAGTTCTTC
length: 14; size: -; D: -; J: TRBJ2-2; V: TRBV30; CDR3: CAWSVWEATGELFF; DNA: TGTGCCTGGAGTGTATGGGAGGCCACCGGGGAGCTGTTTTTT
length: 17; size: -; D: TRBD2; J: TRBJ2-1; V: TRBV30; CDR3: CAWRPSSGGSSYNEQFF; DNA: TGTGCCTGGAGACCATCTAGCGGGGGGAGCTCCTACAATGAGCAGTTCTTC
length: 15; size: -; D: -; J: TRBJ2-2; V: TRBV5-4; CDR3: CASSSAYGLSRELFF; DNA: TGTGCCAGCAGCTCGGCTTATGGACTCTCGAGGGAGCTGTTTTTT
length: 14; size: -; D: -; J: TRBJ2-1; V: TRBV2; CDR3: CASSESLVPNEQFF; DNA: TGTGCCAGCAGTGAAAGTCTAGTGCCCAATGAGCAGTTCTTC
length: 15; size: -; D: TRBD2; J: TRBJ2-1; V: TRBV7-2; CDR3: CASSSGLAGWSEQFF; DNA: TGTGCCAGCAGCTCCGGACTAGCGGGCTGGAGTGAGCAGTTCTTC
length: 19; size: -; D: -; J: TRBJ1-1; V: TRBV7-2; CDR3: CASSLAPGTRSQENTEAFF; DNA: TGTGCCAGCAGCTTAGCTCCCGGGACACGTTCGCAGGAGAACACTGAAGCTTTCTTT
length: 16; size: few; D: TRBD2; J: TRBJ2-1; V: TRBV11-2; CDR3: CASSWSGAGGRNEQFF; DNA: TGTGCCAGCAGCTGGAGTGGGGCGGGGGGACGGAATGAGCAGTTCTTC
length: 13; size: few; D: -; J: TRBJ2-5; V: TRBV6-5; CDR3: CASSFDSQETQYF; DNA: TGTGCCAGCAGTTTTGACAGCCAAGAGACCCAGTACTTC
length: 17; size: -; D: TRBD2; J: TRBJ2-1; V: TRBV28; CDR3: CASSSGLAGGSYNEQFF; DNA: TGTGCCAGCAGTTCGGGACTAGCGGGGGGCTCCTACAATGAGCAGTTCTTC
length: 15; size: -; D: -; J: TRBJ2-5; V: TRBV27; CDR3: CASSQAGAPSGTQYF; DNA: TGTGCCAGCAGCCAAGCAGGGGCCCCTTCCGGGACCCAGTACTTC
length: 12; size: -; D: -; J: TRBJ1-2; V: TRBV7-2; CDR3: CASSLDSYGYTF; DNA: TGTGCCAGCAGCCTGGACAGCTATGGCTACACCTTC
length: 16; size: -; D: TRBD2; J: TRBJ2-3; V: TRBV4-1; CDR3: CASSQSLAGGTDTQYF; DNA: TGCGCCAGCAGCCAATCCCTAGCGGGCGGCACAGATACGCAGTATTTT
length: 13; size: -; D: -; J: TRBJ1-2; V: TRBV7-9; CDR3: CASSPSGSYGYTF; DNA: TGTGCCAGCAGCCCCTCGGGGAGCTATGGCTACACCTTC
length: 15; size: -; D: TRBD1; J: TRBJ2-2; V: TRBV19; CDR3: CASSSGTGDTGELFF; DNA: TGTGCCAGTAGTTCCGGGACAGGGGATACCGGGGAGCTGTTTTTT
length: 13; size: -; D: -; J: TRBJ2-1; V: TRBV5-1; CDR3: CASSLTGNGEQFF; DNA: TGCGCCAGCAGCTTGACCGGGAACGGTGAGCAGTTCTTC
length: 15; size: few; D: TRBD2; J: TRBJ2-2; V: TRBV10-1; CDR3: CASTAGGQDTGELFF; DNA: TGCGCCAGCACCGCGGGAGGGCAAGACACCGGGGAGCTGTTTTTT
length: 16; size: -; D: TRBD2; J: TRBJ2-3; V: TRBV5-1; CDR3: CASSLVLAGASDTQYF; DNA: TGCGCCAGCAGCTTAGTACTAGCGGGAGCTTCAGATACGCAGTATTTT
length: 15; size: -; D: TRBD2; J: TRBJ2-1; V: TRBV5-1; CDR3: CASSLAAGGENEQFF; DNA: TGCGCCAGCAGCTTGGCAGCGGGAGGGGAGAATGAGCAGTTCTTC
length: 16; size: -; D: TRBD2; J: TRBJ2-3; V: TRBV3-1/TRBV3-2; CDR3: CASSQDLAGGQNTQYF; DNA: TGTGCCAGCAGCCAAGATTTAGCGGGAGGGCAGAATACGCAGTATTTT
length: 15; size: -; D: -; J: TRBJ2-7; V: TRBV9; CDR3: CASSVGPGDNYEQYF; DNA: TGTGCCAGCAGCGTAGGGCCAGGGGATAACTACGAGCAGTACTTC
length: 18; size: -; D: -; J: TRBJ2-1; V: TRBV27; CDR3: CASSLFAPPSEIYNEQFF; DNA: TGTGCCAGCAGTTTATTTGCCCCTCCTAGCGAGATATACAATGAGCAGTTCTTC
length: 22; size: -; D: TRBD2; J: TRBJ2-3; V: TRBV7-2; CDR3: CASSLAGTSSISSGSSKGTQYF; DNA: TGTGCCAGCAGCTTAGCAGGTACCAGTTCCATCTCTAGCGGGAGCTCCAAAGGTACGCAGTATTTT
length: 13; size: -; D: TRBD1; J: TRBJ1-4; V: TRBV29-1; CDR3: CSGSGQGREKLFF; DNA: TGCAGCGGCAGCGGACAGGGGCGTGAAAAACTGTTTTTT
length: 15; size: once; D: -; J: TRBJ1-2; V: TRBV3-1/TRBV3-2; CDR3: CASSQDPRANYGYTF; DNA: TGTGCCAGCAGCCAAGATCCACGCGCTAACTATGGCTACACCTTC
length: 18; size: -; D: TRBD1; J: TRBJ1-3; V: TRBV7-2; CDR3: CASSLDVGTGGFGNTIYF; DNA: TGTGCCAGCAGCTTAGATGTTGGGACAGGGGGTTTTGGAAACACCATATATTTT
length: 15; size: -; D: -; J: TRBJ2-5; V: TRBV4-1; CDR3: CASSQKGTAQETQYF; DNA: TGCGCCAGCAGCCAAAAAGGCACAGCCCAAGAGACCCAGTACTTC
length: 11; size: -; D: -; J: TRBJ2-1; V: TRBV12-3/TRBV12-4; CDR3: CASSQGNEQFF; DNA: TGTGCCAGCAGTCAGGGGAATGAGCAGTTCTTC
length: 15; size: -; D: TRBD2; J: TRBJ2-7; V: TRBV30; CDR3: CAWSVWIAGVDEQYF; DNA: TGTGCCTGGAGTGTATGGATAGCGGGGGTCGACGAGCAGTACTTC
length: 17; size: -; D: -; J: TRBJ2-3; V: TRBV7-6; CDR3: CASSTHALGASTDTQYF; DNA: TGTGCCAGCAGCACCCACGCCTTGGGGGCCAGCACAGATACGCAGTATTTT
length: 14; size: -; D: -; J: TRBJ2-1; V: TRBV10-3; CDR3: CAISESSIYNEQFF; DNA: TGTGCCATCAGTGAGTCATCCATTTACAATGAGCAGTTCTTC
length: 14; size: -; D: -; J: TRBJ1-5; V: TRBV7-2; CDR3: CASSLDSRNQPQHF; DNA: TGTGCCAGCAGCTTAGACAGTCGGAATCAGCCCCAGCATTTT
length: 18; size: -; D: TRBD2; J: TRBJ2-1; V: TRBV11-2; CDR3: CASSFSSGRAWTYNEQFF; DNA: TGTGCCAGCAGCTTTTCTAGCGGGAGGGCGTGGACCTACAATGAGCAGTTCTTC
length: 14; size: -; D: -; J: TRBJ1-2; V: TRBV6-2/TRBV6-3; CDR3: CASSYPDDRHGYTF; DNA: TGTGCCAGCAGTTACCCCGATGACAGGCATGGCTACACCTTC
length: 14; size: -; D: TRBD2; J: TRBJ2-1; V: TRBV7-8; CDR3: CASSLGLAGDEQFF; DNA: TGTGCCAGCAGCTTAGGACTAGCGGGAGATGAGCAGTTCTTC
length: 20; size: -; D: TRBD1; J: TRBJ2-7; V: TRBV4-1; CDR3: CASSQEDWDRLGAGRYEQYF; DNA: TGCGCCAGCAGCCAAGAAGATTGGGACAGGTTGGGTGCGGGAAGGTACGAGCAGTACTTC
length: 18; size: -; D: -; J: TRBJ1-2; V: TRBV10-1; CDR3: CASSDRAFRQPGDYGYTF; DNA: TGCGCCAGCAGTGACCGGGCATTTAGGCAACCAGGGGACTATGGCTACACCTTC
length: 16; size: -; D: -; J: TRBJ1-1; V: TRBV21-1; CDR3: CASSAGLFITTIEAFF; DNA: TGTGCCAGCAGCGCAGGACTGTTTATCACCACCATTGAAGCTTTCTTT
length: 13; size: -; D: -; J: TRBJ1-6; V: TRBV7-3; CDR3: CASSGTNSSPLHF; DNA: TGTGCCAGCAGCGGGACAAATTCTAGCCCCCTCCACTTT
length: 15; size: -; D: TRBD1; J: TRBJ2-7; V: TRBV28; CDR3: CASSPGQGGIYEQYF; DNA: TGTGCCAGCAGTCCTGGACAGGGGGGAATCTACGAGCAGTACTTC
length: 15; size: -; D: TRBD2; J: TRBJ2-1; V: TRBV7-3; CDR3: CASSPPGTRYNEQFF; DNA: TGTGCCAGCAGCCCGCCAGGGACTAGGTACAATGAGCAGTTCTTC
length: 12; size: -; D: -; J: TRBJ2-3; V: TRBV29-1; CDR3: CSVVVPGDTQYF; DNA: TGCAGCGTTGTGGTCCCGGGAGATACGCAGTATTTT
length: 12; size: -; D: -; J: TRBJ2-7; V: TRBV3-1/TRBV3-2; CDR3: CASSPLSGEQYF; DNA: TGTGCCAGCAGCCCTCTGAGCGGCGAGCAGTACTTC